What follows are 25 T cell receptor beta chains derived from one specimen sequenced in a study of CD8+ T cells in alopecia areata. cDNA prepared by RNA extraction and subsequent reverse transcription served as the template for sequencing. TCRdb's copy holds only in-frame clones and misses some; the assay was immunoSEQ multiplex PCR. The sample yields about 190,000 clones, roughly three fifths seen once. Treatment described: oral pan-JAK inhibitor, 5-10 mg twice daily. The source material was CD4+ T cells sorted from blood, sampled at week 4, from a patient treated with tofacitinib. These receptors all come from a human donor with alopecia areata.

This chain uses TRBV4-2 with TRBJ2-5, with D unresolved. Germline V CDR1 and CDR2: LGHNA, YNFKEQ. Trimming stripped 1 base from V and 4 bases from J, with 7 bases between. The CDR3 runs to 13 residues. CDR3 nucleotides: TGTGCCAGCAGCCAAGCCAAAGGAGAGACCCAGTACTTC. This encodes CASSQAKGETQYF.

This clone was counted ten times or more. V usage is TRBV5-1 and J usage is TRBJ2-1, with 7 bases fitting TRBD2. The CDR3 covers 14 residues. Germline values: CDR1 SGHRS, CDR2 YFSETQ. Germline trimming cut 3 bases from V and 5 bases from J; bases unmatched to any gene: 5. For the CDR3, the DNA is TGCGCCAGCAGCTACGGGAGGATAGACAATGAGCAGTTCTTC. It encodes CASSYGRIDNEQFF.

The chain couples TRBV29-1 to TRBJ2-2; D unresolved. Trimming shortened V by 1 base and J by 4 bases, and 7 bases separated the two germline ends. CDR1 SQVTM and CDR2 ANQGSEA come from the germline V gene. CDR3 size: 13 residues. The CDR3 nucleotides read TGCAGCGTTGAAGGTGCCATCACCGGGGAGCTGTTTTTT. Translation: CSVEGAITGELFF.

This clone was observed once. The chain has TRBV4-2 and TRBJ2-7; a weak D match, TRBD2 (7 bases). This CDR3 has 14 residues. V lost 4 bases and J lost 10, with 20 bases in between. The germline CDR1 and CDR2 sequences are LGHNA and YNFKEQ. The DNA of the CDR3 is TGTGCCAGCAGCCTTGAATGGGGGGGCGCCAATCAGTACTTC. Protein: CASSLEWGGANQYF.

The genes are TRBV29-1 and TRBJ2-3; 8 bases fit TRBD2. Germline-derived CDR1 and CDR2 are SQVTM and ANQGSEA. The length of the CDR3 is 15 residues. V shed 6 bases and J 4 bases; nucleotides not matched to a gene: 12. CDR3 region: CSVRPGLEFSDTQYF. CDR3 sequence (DNA): TGCAGCGTCCGACCGGGACTAGAGTTCTCAGATACGCAGTATTTT.

This chain connects TRBV7-9 to TRBJ2-7; 7 bases line up with TRBD1. The germline gives CDR1 SEHNR, CDR2 FQNEAQ (reference sequence). V lost 5 bases to trimming and J lost 0 bases; unmatched junction nucleotides: 19. The CDR3 totals 19 residues. CDR3 DNA sequence: TGTGCCAGCAGCCCTTACCCGGGACAGCGCGGGTCCAGCTCCTACGAGCAGTACTTC. Its translation: CASSPYPGQRGSSSYEQYF.

This chain joins TRBV14 and TRBJ2-3, with 8 bases fitting TRBD2. Germline assignment: CDR1 SGHDN and CDR2 FVKESK. Germline trimming cut 0 bases from V and 12 bases from J; bases unmatched to any gene: 2. The CDR3 loop spans 12 amino acids. For the CDR3, the DNA is TGTGCCAGCAGCCAAGAAGGGACTAGTCAGTATTTT. This gives the protein CASSQEGTSQYF.

This clone has a single count. The chain links TRBV7-2 to TRBJ2-4; D remains ambiguous. CDR1 is SGHTA, CDR2 FQGNSA, per germline. The length of the CDR3 is 12 residues. Deletions cut 6 bases from V and 0 bases from J, with 3 bases between. The CDR3 DNA reads TGTGCCAGCAGTGGAGCCAAAAACATTCAGTACTTC. Translation gives CASSGAKNIQYF. Full variable domain (missing parts from reference TRBV7-2 and TRBJ2-4): GAGVSQSPSNKVTEKGKDVELRCDPISGHTALYWYRQSLGQGLEFLIYFQGNSAPDKSGLPSDRFSAERTGGSVSTLTIQRTQQEDSAVYLCASSGAKNIQYFGAGTRLSVL.

A few counts support this clone. The gene calls are TRBV19 and TRBJ1-4; no clear D. The V gene lost 3 bases and the J gene lost 6 bases, with 14 bases spanning the gap. CDR1 LNHDA and CDR2 SQIVND come from the germline V gene (reference sequence). The CDR3 spans 15 residues. The CDR3 nucleotides read TGTGCCAGTAGTATGGACTCAAGTGGATATGAAAAACTGTTTTTT. Its translation is CASSMDSSGYEKLFF.

This chain links TRBV15 with TRBJ2-1, with 8 bases identical to TRBD2. Germline-derived CDR1 and CDR2 are LNHNV and YYDKDF (reference sequence). CDR3 length equals 18 residues. V lost 0 bases and J lost 9; bases outside the gene matches: 16. The CDR3: CATSRDTGGTLLGGEQFF. For the CDR3, the DNA is TGTGCCACCAGCAGAGATACGGGGGGGACGCTGCTAGGCGGTGAGCAGTTCTTC. Full variable domain (missing parts from reference TRBV15 and TRBJ2-1): DAMVIQNPRYQVTQFGKPVTLSCSQTLNHNVMYWYQQKSSQAPKLLFHYYDKDFNNEADTPDNFQSRRPNTSFCFLDIRSPGLGDTAMYLCATSRDTGGTLLGGEQFFGPGTRLTVL.

The genes are TRBV4-1 and TRBJ2-1, with D hard to call. Germline V gene data show CDR1 as MGHRA and CDR2 as YSYEKL. This CDR3 is built from 19 residues. V was cut by 0 bases and J by 2 bases, with 20 bases left in between. CDR3 coding DNA: TGCGCCAGCAGCCAAGAGGTCCTCGAGTGGGATACGACCTACAATGAGCAGTTCTTC. As protein: CASSQEVLEWDTTYNEQFF.

The rearrangement uses TRBV6-5 and TRBJ1-2; no reliable D call. CDR1 is MNHEY, CDR2 SVGAGI, per germline. With 7 bases removed from V and 8 bases from J, the gap between germline ends came to 17 bases. The CDR3 contains 13 residues. The CDR3 is CASTTPRQRGYTF. The CDR3 coding sequence is TGTGCCAGCACCACCCCGAGGCAACGGGGCTACACCTTC.

The J gene is TRBJ1-2, the V gene TRBV9; no clear D gene. The CDR3 runs 14 residues. The germline V gene has CDR1 SGDLS and CDR2 YYNGEE. Trimming left V 3 bases short and J 7 bases short, with 16 bases between. CDR3 nucleotides: TGTGCCAGCAGCGAATGGAGGTTGGGCGGTGGCTACACCTTC. Residues: CASSEWRLGGGYTF.

This sequence joins TRBV7-9 and TRBJ2-7; TRBD1 matches 9 bases. Per germline, CDR1 SEHNR and CDR2 FQNEAQ (reference sequence). V was pared by 5 bases and J by 1 base, with 3 bases of the junction left unmatched. The CDR3 has 14 residues. The CDR3, as DNA: TGTGCCAGCAGCGCAGGGACAGGGTCCTACGAGCAGTACTTC. It is translated as CASSAGTGSYEQYF.

The chain employs TRBV11-2 and TRBJ2-5, with D perhaps matching TRBD1 (6 bases). From germline, CDR1 is SGHAT and CDR2 FQNNGV. The CDR3 totals 15 residues. Trimming cost V 1 base and J 2 bases, with 11 bases left between them. The CDR3 nucleotides are TGTGCCAGCAGCTTAGGGTTCACAGGGCAAGAGACCCAGTACTTC. Its protein is CASSLGFTGQETQYF.

The chain joins TRBV5-4 to TRBJ2-2; D assignment may be TRBD1 or TRBD2 (5 bases each). This CDR3 has 15 residues. Trimming left V 7 bases short and J 1 base short, with 14 bases between. The V gene's germline CDR1 is SGHNT and CDR2 YYREEE (reference sequence). The CDR3 region is CASSRDGKNTGELFF. The CDR3 DNA sequence: TGTGCCAGCTCTCGGGACGGAAAGAACACCGGGGAGCTGTTTTTT.

This clone was observed a few times. This chain links TRBV5-1 with TRBJ2-5; D may correspond to TRBD1 or TRBD2 (5 bases each). CDR3 size: 13 residues. Trimming stripped 4 bases from V and 5 bases from J, with 12 bases between. The V gene's germline CDR1 is SGHRS and CDR2 YFSETQ. CDR3 bases: TGCGCCAGCAGCCGCCGGGGCACGGAGACCCAGTACTTC. It yields the protein CASSRRGTETQYF.

This clone was detected a few times. This rearrangement joins TRBV19 to TRBJ2-1; TRBD2 matches at 11 bases. CDR1 and CDR2 from the germline V gene are LNHDA and SQIVND (reference sequence). The ends lost 3 bases at V and 7 bases at J; junction bases unmatched: 5. The CDR3 has 15 amino acids. The CDR3 DNA is TGTGCCAGTAGTATCGTCCTAGCGGGAGGTAATGAGCAGTTCTTC. Protein product: CASSIVLAGGNEQFF.

The J gene is TRBJ1-1, the V gene TRBV6-5; no clear D gene. CDR3 length equals 11 residues. Between the trimmed V and J ends, which lost 5 bases and 8 bases, there was a span of 9 bases. Germline V CDR1 and CDR2: MNHEY, SVGAGI. CDR3 in DNA: TGTGCCAGCAGTACCCGTGCCGAAGCTTTCTTT. Encoded protein: CASSTRAEAFF.

This clone was seen a handful of times. This chain uses TRBV28 with TRBJ1-2, with D tentatively TRBD1 (6 bases). Germline assignment: CDR1 MDHEN and CDR2 SYDVKM. The V and J ends lost 0 bases and 2 bases respectively, with 10 bases between them. CDR3 length equals 15 residues. CDR3 loop: CASSLWGDINYGYTF. The CDR3 DNA follows: TGTGCCAGCAGTTTATGGGGGGACATCAACTATGGCTACACCTTC.

This clone was found a few times. A junction end diverges from the germline sequence, so it may reflect a read error. The gene calls are TRBV7-7 and TRBJ1-1; 8 positions match TRBD1. The CDR3 runs 13 residues. The germline V gene encodes CDR1 SSHAT and CDR2 FNYEAQ (reference sequence). The DNA of the CDR3 is TGTGCTAGCAGCTTAAAGACAGGGGCTGAAGCTTTCTTT. This encodes CASSLKTGAEAFF.

This clone occurred a few times. V gene TRBV7-3 combines with J gene TRBJ2-7; no firm D call. The V gene's germline CDR1 is SGHTA and CDR2 FQGTGA. CDR3 length: 10 amino acids. The CDR3, as DNA: TGTGGCGATGGGTCCTACGAGCAGTACTTC. It encodes CGDGSYEQYF.

The gene calls are TRBV27 and TRBJ1-2; D is unresolved. There are 14 residues in the CDR3. Germline V gene lookup returns CDR1 MNHEY and CDR2 SMNVEV (reference sequence). With 9 bases removed from V and 4 bases from J, the gap between germline ends came to 18 bases. CDR3 in amino acids: CASGRPGLGYGYTF. The CDR3 region has the DNA TGTGCCAGTGGGCGGCCAGGTCTGGGCTATGGCTACACCTTC.

This clone was recorded a few times. The genes are TRBV9 and TRBJ1-4, with D unresolved. CDR1 and CDR2 from the germline V gene are SGDLS and YYNGEE. Trimming pared 1 base from V and 3 bases from J, leaving 4 bases between. CDR3 size: 13 residues. CDR3 amino acids: CASSVSSNEKLFF. In DNA form, the CDR3 reads TGTGCCAGCAGCGTATCGTCTAATGAAAAACTGTTTTTT. Based on the CDR3 plus reference TRBV9 and TRBJ1-4, the full variable domain is DSGVTQTPKHLITATGQRVTLRCSPRSGDLSVYWYQQSLDQGLQFLIQYYNGEERAKGNILERFSAQQFPDLHSELNLSSLELGDSALYFCASSVSSNEKLFFGSGTQLSVL.

This clone was seen only once. V usage is TRBV15 and J usage is TRBJ1-2, with 7 bases that match TRBD1. Per germline, CDR1 LNHNV and CDR2 YYDKDF (reference sequence). V lost 3 bases and J lost 2; bases outside the gene matches: 3. The CDR3 length is 14 residues. The CDR3 loop reads CATSREQGNYGYTF. In DNA form, the CDR3 reads TGTGCCACCAGCAGGGAACAGGGGAACTATGGCTACACCTTC.